This TCR beta chain is from a study of shared clonotypes between healthy human individuals. Study as a whole: Three plates each covered CD4 naive and memory; CD8 naive two, CD8 memory one. Study-level findings and limits: Generation of non-shared clonotypes was less probable than generation of clonotypes shared by all four donors. Naive subsets usually exceeded memory subsets in estimated richness.

Profiling relied on immunoSEQ multiplex PCR, and the TCRdb table lists in-frame clones only, not all of them. The sample has 2.5 million or so clones, around 94% seen once. The CDR3 extends over 16 amino acids. Trimming removed 6 bases from V and 2 bases from J; junction bases left unmatched: 9. CDR1 and CDR2 (germline): SGHTA, FQGNSA. Into CD45RA+ naive and CD45RA-negative memory subsets, the CD4+ cells were split. Of note for this clone: What it recognizes is unknown.

The source of this sequence is a man aged 18 to 35 in good health. Sequenced material: naive CD4+ T cells sorted from blood. The subset is: CD45RA+ positively selected. This chain links TRBV7-2 with TRBJ1-5; 8 nucleotides agree with TRBD1. In DNA, the CDR3 is TGTGCCAGCAGGCAAGAGGCAGGGGGCCGCAATCAGCCCCAGCATTTT. Protein product: CASRQEAGGRNQPQHF.